This entry lists 23 T cell receptor beta chains sequenced from one sample in a study of tissue T cells after allogeneic stem cell transplantation. Using immunoSEQ multiplex PCR, the repertoire was profiled, and TCRdb retains in-frame clones only, with some absent. The repertoire holds 4,400 or so clones, about 44% seen once, with roughly 17% in the top ten. Time point defined: mouse harvest day 14 after allogeneic transplant. Mouse grafts combined 10^7 T-cell-depleted bone marrow cells with 10^6 splenic CD5+ T cells. The sequencing input was lymph node tissue. These receptors were taken from a female BALB/c mouse given C57BL/6 T cells with graft-versus-host disease after an allogeneic hematopoietic cell transplant.

In the case of this clone: The germline and genes are mouse ones. The read ends 1 residue early relative to the CDR3; the germline J gene fills the gap. This chain connects TRBV12-1 to TRBJ1-2, with a possible D match to TRBD1 (6 bases). The germline V gene has CDR1 SGHSN and CDR2 HYEKVE. The V end was cut by 4 bases, the J end by 0 bases, with 14 bases between. The CDR3 sequence is 15 residues long. The CDR3 spells CASSRYRAANSDYTF. The sequenced part of the CDR3 DNA is TGTGCCAGCTCCCGCTACAGGGCTGCAAACTCCGACTACACC.

Note on this clone: Gene names follow the mouse nomenclature. The observed sequence ends 1 residue before the CDR3 terminus, with the missing tail filled in from the germline J gene. This sequence joins TRBV13-1 and TRBJ2-7; TRBD2 matches at 13 bases. Per germline, CDR1 NSHNY and CDR2 SYGAGN. V gave up 6 bases and J gave up 7 bases; unmatched junction bases: 4. The CDR3 has 13 amino acids. The CDR3: CASKGLGGLEQYF. The covered CDR3 bases are TGTGCCAGCAAAGGACTGGGGGGGCTGGAACAGTAC.

About this clone: Genes here carry mouse names. The read ends 1 residue shy of where the CDR3 ends; the end is completed using the germline J gene. The rearrangement links TRBV26 to TRBJ2-4; D remains unclear. The germline CDR1 and CDR2 sequences are KGHPV and FQNQEV (reference sequence). The CDR3 length is 14 residues. With 5 bases removed from V and 0 bases from J, the gap between germline ends came to 9 bases. CDR3 region: CASSSYNSQNTLYF. The part of the CDR3 DNA that was read is TGTGCCAGCAGTTCCTACAATAGTCAAAACACCTTGTAC.

This clone is termed medium-sized. Gene names and germline refer to mouse. The read terminates 1 residue ahead of where the CDR3 ends, so the germline J gene completes it. The V gene is TRBV13-1, the J gene TRBJ1-4, with D possibly matching TRBD1 (5 bases). Germline CDR1 is NSHNY and CDR2 is SYGAGN. The CDR3 has 13 residues. Trimming cost V 2 bases and J 4 bases, with 6 bases left between them. CDR3: CASSDGGNERLFF. Incomplete CDR3 DNA: TGTGCCAGCAGTGACGGGGGCAACGAAAGATTATTT.

Turning to this clone: Genes and germline come from the mouse. The CDR3 goes on 1 residue after the read ends, and that part is filled in from the germline J gene. The rearrangement uses TRBV23 and TRBJ1-4; the table gives TRBD1 as D, unverified against the DNA. CDR3 length: 14 amino acids. From germline, CDR1 is KGHTA and CDR2 FQNQQP. CDR3 amino acids: CSSSQTGPNERLFF. CDR3 DNA (partial): TGCTCCAGCAGTCAGACAGGGCCCAACGAAAGATTATTT.

Comments on this clone: Mouse names are used for the genes. The sequence runs out 1 residue before the end of the CDR3; the remainder is reconstructed from the germline J gene. The chain joins TRBV26 to TRBJ2-3; tentatively, D is TRBD1 (5 bases). This CDR3 spans 14 amino acids. Germline V lookup: CDR1 KGHPV, CDR2 FQNQEV (reference sequence). V lost 3 bases and J lost 1, with 8 bases in between. The covered CDR3 bases are TGTGCCAGCAGTCTCCAGGGAGGTGCAGAAACGCTGTAT. It codes for CASSLQGGAETLY. The CDR3 reads in full as CASSLQGGAETLYF.

With respect to this clone: Genes here carry mouse names. The missing CDR3 end, 1 residue past where the read stops, is filled in from the germline J gene. V and J are TRBV26 and TRBJ1-2; D is uncertain. Trimming removed 4 bases at V and 0 bases at J, with 3 bases between. The length of the CDR3 is 12 residues. Germline CDR1 KGHPV, CDR2 FQNQEV (reference sequence). The CDR3 region is CASSPPNSDYTF. The covered CDR3 bases are TGTGCCAGCAGTCCCCCAAACTCCGACTACACC.

In its sample, this clone was seen a few times. The listed genes are named as in mouse. The read is 1 residue too short to cover the CDR3 end, so that end is filled in from the germline J gene. The V and J genes are TRBV12-2 and TRBJ1-5, with D possibly matching TRBD1 (5 bases). This CDR3 is 15 amino acids long. Germline V CDR1 and CDR2: SGHLS, HYDKME. V lost 0 bases and J lost 0, with 8 bases in between. The sequenced CDR3 bases are TGTGCCAGCTCTCTCGACAGTAATAACAACCAGGCTCCGCTT. Its translation is CASSLDSNNNQAPL. The whole CDR3 region reads CASSLDSNNNQAPLF.

This clone has only a few counts. Gene labels here are mouse ones. The CDR3 goes on 1 residue after the read ends, and that part is filled in from the germline J gene. The chain couples TRBV3 to TRBJ2-1; either TRBD1 or TRBD2 may supply D (5 bases each). There are 15 residues in the CDR3. The V gene lost 3 bases and the J gene lost 0 bases, with 9 bases spanning the gap. In germline, CDR1 is SNHLY, CDR2 FYNGKV (reference sequence). CDR3 sequence reads: CASSFGGYNYAEQFF. CDR3 bases read: TGTGCCAGCAGCTTCGGGGGTTATAACTATGCTGAGCAGTTC. Filled out from reference TRBV3 and TRBJ2-1, the complete variable domain reads GPKVLQIPSHQIIDMGQMVTLNCDPVSNHLYFYWYKQILGQQMEFLVNFYNGKVMEKSKLFKDQFSVERPDGSYFTLKIQPTALEDSAVYFCASSFGGYNYAEQFFGPGTRLTVL.

As to this clone: Here the gene names and germline are mouse. Coverage ceases 1 residue before the CDR3 finishes, and the germline J gene fills in the end. The genes are TRBV26 and TRBJ2-1; 10 nucleotides line up with TRBD2. The CDR3 extends over 14 amino acids. Per germline, CDR1 KGHPV and CDR2 FQNQEV (reference sequence). V lost 4 bases and J lost 4; bases outside the gene matches: 1. The CDR3 region is CASSPGLGYAEQFF. The sequenced part of the CDR3 DNA is TGTGCCAGCAGTCCGGGACTGGGGTATGCTGAGCAGTTC.

This clone turned up a few times. Gene names and germline refer to mouse. The read ends 1 residue before the CDR3 terminus; that terminus is restored from the germline J gene. The genes are TRBV26 and TRBJ1-2; D might be TRBD1 (6 bases). This CDR3 comprises 12 residues. Trimming cost V 0 bases and J 10 bases, with 9 bases left between them. The germline CDR1 and CDR2 sequences are KGHPV and FQNQEV (reference sequence). CDR3 DNA, as far as it was read: TGTGCCAGCAGTCTGTCCGACAGGCGCTACACC. Residues: CASSLSDRRYT. The whole CDR3 reads CASSLSDRRYTF.

Points on this clone: Each gene name is a mouse one. The read halts 1 residue ahead of the CDR3 end, with the missing end drawn from the germline J gene. Other DNA sequences from this sample encode an identical CDR3 as well. The gene calls are TRBV26 and TRBJ2-2; D is uncertain. The length of the CDR3 is 14 residues. In germline, CDR1 is KGHPV, CDR2 FQNQEV (reference sequence). V was cut by 0 bases and J by 0 bases, with 2 bases left in between. The CDR3 bases that were read are TGTGCCAGCAGTCTGTCAGCAAACACCGGGCAGCTCTAC. Amino acid sequence: CASSLSANTGQLY. The whole CDR3 sequence reads CASSLSANTGQLYF.

On this clone: Given a far larger clone just one base away, this is likely a sequencing read error. Gene names follow the mouse nomenclature. The read is 1 residue too short to cover the CDR3 end, so that end is filled in from the germline J gene. The same CDR3 is also encoded by other DNA sequences in this sample. The chain carries TRBV29 and TRBJ2-7; tentatively, D is TRBD1 (5 bases). Between the trimmed V and J ends, which lost 4 bases and 4 bases, there was a span of 8 bases. The length of the CDR3 is 12 residues. Per the germline V gene, CDR1 is MSHET and CDR2 is SYDVDS. The CDR3: CASSSRQYEQYF. The CDR3 DNA, read in part, is TGTGCTAGCAGTTCCCGACAGTATGAACAGTAC.

In regard to this clone: Germline and genes: mouse. With the read ending 1 residue before the CDR3 end, the germline J gene is used to fill in that end. The J gene is TRBJ1-3, the V gene TRBV26, with D maybe TRBD1 (5 bases). Germline CDR1 KGHPV, CDR2 FQNQEV (reference sequence). CDR3 length: 14 amino acids. Trimming removed 5 bases at V and 0 bases at J, with 8 bases between. The CDR3: CASSSQDSGNTLYF. The sequenced part of the CDR3 DNA is TGTGCCAGCAGTTCACAGGATTCTGGAAATACGCTCTAT.

Details on this clone: Gene names are the mouse ones. The CDR3 end lies 1 residue beyond the end of the read and is filled in from the germline J gene. The chain uses TRBV26 and TRBJ2-1, with 11 bases identical to TRBD2. Per the germline V gene, CDR1 is KGHPV and CDR2 is FQNQEV (reference sequence). The trim removed 3 bases at V and 5 bases at J, leaving 3 bases unmatched. The CDR3 has 15 amino acids. Partial CDR3 DNA: TGTGCCAGCAGTCTCGACTGGGGGGGGCATGCTGAGCAGTTC. It encodes CASSLDWGGHAEQF. The CDR3 in full is CASSLDWGGHAEQFF.

About this clone: Gene names denote mouse genes. The read ends 1 residue before the CDR3 terminus; that terminus is restored from the germline J gene. The rearrangement links TRBV16 to TRBJ2-7; D gene unclear. Germline V gene data show CDR1 as SGHSA and CDR2 as FRNQAP. This CDR3 has 14 residues. Trimming left V 0 bases short and J 0 bases short, with 6 bases between. Partial CDR3 DNA: TGTGCAAGCAGCTTAGAGGGGAGCTCCTATGAACAGTAC. Amino acid sequence: CASSLEGSSYEQY. The full CDR3 sequence reads CASSLEGSSYEQYF.

On this clone: Gene names refer to mouse genes. The missing CDR3 end, 1 residue past where the read stops, is filled in from the germline J gene. This chain links TRBV1 with TRBJ2-1, with 11 bases that match TRBD2. In germline, CDR1 is NSQYPW, CDR2 LRSPGD (reference sequence). Germline trimming cut 3 bases from V and 1 base from J; bases unmatched to any gene: 2. There are 16 residues in the CDR3. The CDR3 is CTCSARDWGNYAEQFF. The CDR3 bases that were read are TGCACCTGCAGTGCCCGGGACTGGGGGAACTATGCTGAGCAGTTC. Combining the CDR3 with reference TRBV1 and TRBJ2-1 gives the whole variable domain VTLLEQNPRWRLVPRGQAVNLRCILKNSQYPWMSWYQQDLQKQLQWLFTLRSPGDKEVKSLPGADYLATRVTDTELRLQVANMSQGRTLYCTCSARDWGNYAEQFFGPGTRLTVL.

This clone is large (0.1 to 1%) by share. The gene names given are mouse names. The read terminates 1 residue before the CDR3 end, so the remaining end is supplied by the germline J gene. This rearrangement joins TRBV19 to TRBJ2-7; tentative D call: TRBD2 (6 bases). The CDR3 has 12 amino acids. Trimming took off 3 bases at V and 4 bases at J, with 8 bases between the two ends. Germline V gene sequence: CDR1 FNHDT, CDR2 SITEND (reference sequence). CDR3 bases read: TGTGCCAGCAGTAGTTGGGGGTATGAACAGTAC. This encodes CASSSWGYEQY. The CDR3 as a whole reads CASSSWGYEQYF.

The table lists this clone with a few counts. Gene and germline names: mouse. The CDR3 end is not reached by the read, which stops 1 residue before it; the germline J gene fills it in. The chain combines TRBV5 with TRBJ2-3; tentative D call: TRBD1 (6 bases). The ends were cut back, 2 bases at V and 0 bases at J, with 12 bases in the middle. Germline V gene sequence: CDR1 LGHNA, CDR2 YNLKQL (reference sequence). The length of the CDR3 is 16 residues. CDR3 sequence reads: CASSQSGTLSAETLYF. The sequenced CDR3 bases are TGTGCCAGCAGCCAATCCGGGACACTTAGTGCAGAAACGCTGTAT.

Of note for this clone: Gene names are the mouse ones. Coverage ceases 1 residue before the CDR3 finishes, and the germline J gene fills in the end. The chain is built from TRBV26 and TRBJ2-4; 9 bases map to TRBD1. From germline, CDR1 is KGHPV and CDR2 FQNQEV (reference sequence). Trimming took 4 bases from V and 6 from J; bases not matched to a gene: 5. This CDR3 is 14 amino acids long. CDR3 DNA (partial): TGTGCCAGCAGTCCCGGGACAGGGAGGAACACCTTGTAC. It translates to CASSPGTGRNTLY. The full CDR3 protein is CASSPGTGRNTLYF.

This clone was observed a single time. Genes here carry mouse names. The read ends 1 residue early relative to the CDR3; the germline J gene fills the gap. This rearrangement joins TRBV31 to TRBJ2-5; TRBD2 matches 8 bases. CDR1 and CDR2 (germline): GKSSPN, SITVG. Trimming removed 0 bases from V and 3 bases from J; junction bases left unmatched: 5. CDR3 length: 15 residues. This chain's CDR3 is CAWSLLDWEQDTQYF. Partial CDR3 DNA: TGTGCCTGGAGTCTTCTGGACTGGGAGCAAGACACCCAGTAC.

In this sample, this clone turned up once. The listed genes are named as in mouse. The DNA ends 1 residue before the CDR3 does, and the rest of the CDR3 is filled in from the germline J gene. V usage is TRBV4 and J usage is TRBJ1-1; D uncertain. Trimming shortened V by 3 bases and J by 1 base, and 6 bases separated the two germline ends. CDR1 is LGHDT and CDR2 is YNNKQL in the germline V gene (reference sequence). The CDR3 is 13 residues long. The CDR3 reads CASSYGRNTEVFF. The CDR3 bases that were read are TGTGCCAGCAGCTACGGACGGAACACAGAAGTCTTC.

Notes on this clone: The germline and genes are mouse ones. The DNA ends 1 residue before the CDR3 does, and the rest of the CDR3 is filled in from the germline J gene. V and J are TRBV13-3 and TRBJ1-1; D remains unclear. From germline, CDR1 is NNHDY and CDR2 SYVADS. The CDR3 runs 12 residues. V lost 1 base, J lost 5 bases, and 6 bases lay in between. Here the CDR3 reads CASSDQETEVFF. The covered CDR3 bases are TGTGCCAGCAGTGATCAGGAGACAGAAGTCTTC.